A single sample is the source of the 10 T cell receptor beta chains below, sequenced in a study of tumor and adjacent non-tumor tissue in lung cancer. TCRbeta libraries were built with three rounds of nested PCR, modified from ARM-PCR. In TCRdb, the multiplex PCR reads were re-called with MiXCR into one record per CDR3 protein. This sample yields some 99,000 distinct CDR3 sequences, of which 60% to 80% are seen a single time; 37% belongs to the top ten. No cell sorting was done before RNA was extracted from the tissue. Sequencing was done on a sample of lung tumor tissue. The receptors shown here come from a woman between 55 and 75 years old with non-small cell lung cancer.

About this clonotype itself: This may be a read error, as it is one base from a much larger clone. The CDR3 reads CASRPSAHPLRGVEAEAFF. CDR3 DNA: TGTGCCAGCAGACCTTCCGCTCACCCATTAAGGGGAGTGGAGGCTGAAGCTTTCTTT. This chain uses TRBV6-2 or TRBV6-3 with TRBJ1-1; D may be TRBD1 (5 bases). The CDR3 runs 19 residues. V was clipped by 6 bases and J by 6 bases, with 32 bases between them. The germline gives CDR1 MNHEY, CDR2 SVGEGT.

As to this clonotype: One end of the junction is discordant with germline, which a read error may explain. The V gene is TRBV7-9, the J gene TRBJ2-3, with a possible D match to TRBD2 (6 bases). This CDR3 contains 16 residues. The V gene's germline CDR1 is SEHNR and CDR2 FQNEAQ (reference sequence). The CDR3 bases are TGTGCCAGCAACTTAGGGTGGGGCGGGGTCACAGATACGCAGTATTTT. Amino acid sequence: CASNLGWGGVTDTQYF.

Worth noting for this clonotype: It is likely a read error, because the conserved phenylalanine at the end of the CDR3 is missing. Written as DNA, the CDR3 is TGTGCCAGCAGTTATACGGGTAATGGGGACGGGCAGTACCTC. Translation gives CASSYTGNGDGQYL. The V gene is TRBV6-2 or TRBV6-3, the J gene TRBJ2-7; D may match TRBD1 or TRBD2 (5 bases each). The CDR3 is 14 residues long. CDR1 is MNHEY, CDR2 SVGEGT, per germline. Trimming took off 3 bases at V and 9 bases at J, with 18 bases between the two ends.

The gene calls are TRBV20-1 and TRBJ2-5, with 11 bases lining up with TRBD2. The V and J ends lost 6 bases and 6 bases, in that order; junction bases with no gene match: 12. In germline, CDR1 is DFQATT, CDR2 SNEGSKA (reference sequence). The CDR3 is 15 residues long. CDR3 sequence reads: CSAQGTSGRGKTQYF. The CDR3 DNA is TGCAGTGCCCAAGGGACTAGCGGTAGAGGAAAGACCCAGTACTTC.

Points on this clonotype: The conserved final phenylalanine or tryptophan is absent from the CDR3, which likely points to a read error. The rearrangement uses TRBV20-1 and TRBJ1-5; TRBD1 agrees at 9 bases. After removal of 5 bases from V and 0 bases from J, the junction contained 5 bases not matched to a gene. The germline CDR1 and CDR2 sequences are DFQATT and SNEGSKA (reference sequence). The CDR3 has 15 amino acids. CDR3 region: CSAGQGSDSNQPQHP. The CDR3, as DNA: TGCAGTGCTGGACAGGGGAGCGATAGCAATCAGCCCCAGCATCCT.

DNA of the CDR3: TGCAGCGTTGAAAGTGAATCCGGGCAGTACTTC. This translates into CSVESESGQYF. This rearrangement joins TRBV29-1 to TRBJ2-7; D not certain. Between the trimmed V and J ends, which lost 2 bases and 9 bases, there was a span of 11 bases. The length of the CDR3 is 11 residues. The germline V gene has CDR1 SQVTM and CDR2 ANQGSEA.

This chain uses TRBV7-6 with TRBJ2-1, with 14 bases matching TRBD2. The CDR3 loop spans 18 amino acids. After removal of 3 bases from V and 1 base from J, the junction contained 5 bases not matched to a gene. From germline, CDR1 is SGHVS and CDR2 FNYEAQ. CDR3 DNA sequence: TGTGCCAGCAGCTTGGGGACTAGCGGGAGCCTTTCCTACAATGAGCAGTTCTTC. Encoded protein: CASSLGTSGSLSYNEQFF.

In this sample, this clonotype turned up once. A much bigger clone sits one base away, suggesting this may be a read error. The V and J genes are TRBV20-1 and TRBJ1-2; 7 bases agree with TRBD1. From germline, CDR1 is DFQATT and CDR2 SNEGSKA (reference sequence). CDR3 length: 15 amino acids. This CDR3 reads CNARDREYGNYGYTF. The CDR3 coding sequence is TGCAATGCTAGAGACAGGGAATATGGGAACTATGGCTACACCTTC.

The V call is TRBV20-1, the J call TRBJ2-2, with 11 bases fitting TRBD2. V dropped 4 bases and J dropped 0; count of bases not matched to a gene: 10. There are 18 residues in the CDR3. Looked up from germline, CDR1 is DFQATT and CDR2 is SNEGSKA (reference sequence). CDR3 protein: CSATGKTSGRSNTGELFF. In DNA, the CDR3 is TGCAGTGCTACTGGCAAAACTAGCGGGAGATCGAACACCGGGGAGCTGTTTTTT.

A note on this clonotype: One end of the junction varies from germline; a read error may be responsible. The chain couples TRBV10-1 to TRBJ2-7, with D hard to call. Germline V gene lookup returns CDR1 WNHNN and CDR2 SYGVQD (reference sequence). The CDR3 runs 13 residues. CDR3 sequence reads: CARSEQRRSELYF. CDR3 DNA sequence: TGCGCACGCAGTGAGCAGAGACGAAGTGAGCTGTACTTC.